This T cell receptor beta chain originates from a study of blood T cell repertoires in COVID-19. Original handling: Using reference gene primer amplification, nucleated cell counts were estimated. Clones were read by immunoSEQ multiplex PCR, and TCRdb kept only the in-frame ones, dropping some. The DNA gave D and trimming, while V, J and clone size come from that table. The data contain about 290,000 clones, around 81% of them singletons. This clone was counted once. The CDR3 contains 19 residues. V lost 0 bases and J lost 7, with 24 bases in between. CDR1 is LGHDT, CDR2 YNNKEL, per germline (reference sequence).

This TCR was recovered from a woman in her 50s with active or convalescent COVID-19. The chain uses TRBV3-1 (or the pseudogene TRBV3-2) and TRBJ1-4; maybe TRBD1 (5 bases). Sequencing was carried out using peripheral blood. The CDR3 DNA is TGTGCCAGCAGCCAAGATCATATTGTCGTTAGGGACGGGGGTGAAAAACTGTTTTTT. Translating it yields CASSQDHIVVRDGGEKLFF.